This TCR beta chain comes out of a study of T cells after yellow fever vaccination. Across the whole study: Each low-cell-number fraction was prepared by means of SMART-Seq v4 Ultra Low Input.

This clonotype appeared a few times. Antigen: not known. Findings and limits, study-wide: Re-detected after boosting: most primary clones, about 95% of CD4 and over 80% of CD8. Shared CD4/CD8 clonotypes were a small share, likely from convergent recombination.

A 5'RACE template-switching step, the method used to make TCR cDNA, added a universal primer site and UMIs. TCRdb itself ran the 5' RACE reads through MiXCR, one entry per CDR3 protein. Here the sample spans around 310,000 distinct CDR3 sequences, 3.5% to 4.5% being singletons. The CDR3 is 16 amino acids. The germline CDR1 and CDR2 sequences are KGHDR and SFDVKD. V gave up 5 bases and J gave up 1 base, with 14 bases separating them. Specimen: PBMCs, collected 15 days after the yellow fever booster vaccination. The TCR sequence derives from a man between 18 and 35 years old who received the YFV17D yellow fever vaccine. This chain connects TRBV24-1 to TRBJ2-1; possibly TRBD2 for D (5 bases). DNA of the CDR3: TGTGCCACCAGTGTCGGACTCCCCTTATCCTACAATGAGCAGTTCTTC. Its translation: CATSVGLPLSYNEQFF.